Listed here is a single T cell receptor (beta chain). No antigen is known for it. The CDR3 extends over 15 amino acids. Germline CDR1 SGHDT, CDR2 YYEEEE. V was pared by 6 bases and J by 5 bases, with 20 bases between. This entry belongs to a study of shared clonotypes between healthy human individuals. Study-level points and caveats: Generation probabilities of non-shared clonotypes were lower (relative to those shared by all four donors).

Naive CD8 isolation took CD45RO-negative cells positively selected for CCR7 and excluded terminally differentiated effector memory CD45RA+ cells. Sequencing was performed with immunoSEQ multiplex PCR; in TCRdb, only in-frame clones are kept and a portion is missing. The repertoire holds about 2.2 million clones, with 90% to 95% as singletons. The V gene is TRBV5-6, the J gene TRBJ1-2; D is ambiguous. The sequencing sample was made of naive CD8+ T cells from PBMCs. The TCR originated in a man between 18 and 29 years old in good health. Some clones in this sample may be carry-over from other donors' samples. This CDR3 reads CASNIAGRALYGYTF. The CDR3 DNA reads as TGTGCCAGCAACATTGCCGGCCGGGCTCTTTATGGCTACACCTTC.